Following are 13 T cell receptor beta chains from one sample sequenced in a study of regulatory T cells in long-lasting Graves disease. Building the TCR beta libraries relied on iRepertoire HTBI primers, and CDR3 regions underwent Arm-PCR. Using its own MiXCR run on the multiplex PCR reads, TCRdb lists one record per CDR3 protein. In the table there are over 500,000 distinct CDR3 sequences, 15% to 20% of which are singletons. Indicated time point: newly diagnosed GD, antithyroid drugs for less than 3 months. Preparation of the TCR library used RNA extracted from PBMCs. The same data also contributed to another study, on T cells in Graves' hyperthyroidism and ophthalmopathy.

The sample was peripheral blood mononuclear cells (PBMCs), taken at new diagnosis, from a patient treated with antithyroid drugs. These receptors came from a man between 18 and 29 years old with Graves disease.

This clonotype was seen ten or more times. The DNA of the CDR3 is TGTGCCTCTTTACCTGATCACGGCACCGCGAGGTGTCTAGTCACAGATACGCAGTATTTT. Encoded protein: CASLPDHGTARCLVTDTQYF. The chain is built from TRBV6-1 and TRBJ2-3; no reliable D call. The CDR3 runs to 20 residues. V lost 11 bases, J lost 2 bases, and 35 bases lay in between. CDR1 is MNHNS, CDR2 SASEGT, per germline.

The sample holds a few counts of this clonotype. This chain joins TRBV7-9 and TRBJ2-1; 14 nucleotides line up with TRBD2. The germline CDR1 and CDR2 sequences are SEHNR and FQNEAQ (reference sequence). J was trimmed by 2 bases and V by 5 bases; bases with no gene match: 2. The CDR3 has 16 residues. The CDR3 sequence is CASSVTSGRAYNEQFF. The CDR3 nucleotides read TGTGCCAGCAGCGTGACTAGCGGGAGGGCCTACAATGAGCAGTTCTTC.

The table lists this clonotype with many counts. The chain employs TRBV5-1 and TRBJ2-1; 10 nucleotides match TRBD2. The CDR3 covers 16 residues. The germline V gene has CDR1 SGHRS and CDR2 YFSETQ. V shed 4 bases, J shed 6 bases, and the junction held 10 bases outside the gene matches. This chain's CDR3 is CASSELLAGEGNEQFF. DNA of the CDR3: TGCGCCAGCAGCGAGCTCCTAGCGGGAGAGGGCAATGAGCAGTTCTTC.

This clonotype was seen at least ten times. This chain uses TRBV2 with TRBJ2-3; 9 bases are a match to TRBD1. The germline gives CDR1 SNHLY, CDR2 FYNNEI. The junction had 8 bases not matched to a gene; V was cut back by 4 bases and J by 6 bases. This CDR3 contains 15 residues. CDR3 nucleotide sequence: TGTGCCAGCAGTGCTGAGACAGGGGGTTTGGATACGCAGTATTTT. This gives the protein CASSAETGGLDTQYF.

This clonotype showed up just a few times. The chain employs TRBV30 and TRBJ2-1; tentative D call: TRBD2 (6 bases). The CDR3 runs to 13 residues. Trimming removed 7 bases from V and 4 bases from J, with 14 bases in between. Germline CDR1 and CDR2: GTSNPN and SVGIG (reference sequence). In DNA, the CDR3 is TGTGCCTTCCGGGACTCGATTTACAATGAGCAGTTCTTC. Protein sequence: CAFRDSIYNEQFF.

As to this clonotype: A much larger clone sits a single nucleotide away, making a read error possible. Here the CDR3 omits its conserved ending phenylalanine or tryptophan, so a read error is the likely source. This rearrangement joins TRBV12-3 or TRBV12-4 to TRBJ1-2; a possible D gene is TRBD1 (6 bases). Trimming pared 3 bases from V and 3 bases from J, leaving 11 bases between. The CDR3 runs 14 residues. The CDR3 loop is CASSLDSAYYGYTS. The CDR3 coding sequence is TGTGCCAGCAGTTTGGACAGTGCATACTATGGCTACACCTCC.

Of note for this clonotype: Being one base from a much bigger clone, this may be a read error. The chain uses TRBV30 and TRBJ2-1; D possibly corresponds to TRBD2 (5 bases). CDR1 is GTSNPN, CDR2 SVGIG, per germline (reference sequence). The CDR3 runs 13 residues. The CDR3 is CACGGLSYDEQFF. The DNA for the CDR3 is TGTGCCTGTGGAGGTCTCTCCTACGATGAGCAGTTCTTC.

J is TRBJ2-7 and V is TRBV4-1, with TRBD2 matching over 8 bases. Trimming cost V 0 bases and J 6 bases; bases outside gene matches: 7. The CDR3 contains 15 residues. The germline gives CDR1 MGHRA, CDR2 YSYEKL. The DNA for the CDR3 is TGCGCCAGCAGCCAAGATCTCGGCGGGAGGTCCGAGCAGTACTTC. The encoded protein is CASSQDLGGRSEQYF.

About this clonotype: One end of the junction varies from germline; a read error may be responsible. The DNA of the CDR3 is TGCGCCAGCAGCGTCTCAGGGGGTCGGGAGACCCAGTACTTC. It encodes CASSVSGGRETQYF. The chain combines TRBV7-2 with TRBJ2-5; 7 bases fit TRBD1. The germline gives CDR1 SGHTA, CDR2 FQGNSA. The CDR3 is 14 residues long. Variable domain in full (rest from reference TRBV7-2 and TRBJ2-5): GAGVSQSPSNKVTEKGKDVELRCDPISGHTALYWYRQSLGQGLEFLIYFQGNSAPDKSGLPSDRFSAERTGGSVSTLTIQRTQQEDSAVYLCASSVSGGRETQYFGPGTRLLVL.

This clonotype has more than one count but fewer than ten. Relative to the germline gene, one junction end is altered; a read error may explain this. This chain joins TRBV6-2 or TRBV6-3 and TRBJ2-7; D might be TRBD1 (6 bases). The CDR3 is made up of 14 amino acids. Germline CDR1 is MNHEY and CDR2 is SVGEGT. CDR3 bases: TGTGCCAACAGTTACCGCGACAGGATCTACGAGCAGTACTTC. Amino acid sequence: CANSYRDRIYEQYF.

The chain recombines TRBV7-6 with TRBJ2-2; no clear D gene. CDR3 size: 12 residues. CDR1 is SGHVS and CDR2 is FNYEAQ in the germline V gene. V was pared by 5 bases and J by 8 bases, with 9 bases between. DNA of the CDR3: TGTGCCAGCAGCCTCATCGATGGGGAGCTGTTTTTT. Amino acid sequence: CASSLIDGELFF. Complete variable domain (other parts from reference TRBV7-6 and TRBJ2-2): GAGVSQSPRYKVTKRGQDVALRCDPISGHVSLYWYRQALGQGPEFLTYFNYEAQQDKSGLPNDRFSAERPEGSISTLTIQRTEQRDSAMYRCASSLIDGELFFGEGSRLTVL.

In this sample, this clonotype turned up a few times. V gene TRBV5-1 combines with J gene TRBJ2-7, with 8 bases identical to TRBD2. In germline, CDR1 is SGHRS, CDR2 YFSETQ. This CDR3 spans 17 amino acids. The J segment lost 3 bases and the V segment lost 0 bases, leaving 11 bases of the junction unmatched. CDR3: CASSLGRAGAFVYEQYF. The CDR3 DNA reads TGCGCCAGCAGCTTGGGGAGAGCGGGAGCTTTCGTCTACGAGCAGTACTTC.

This clonotype came up a few times. The rearrangement uses TRBV19 and TRBJ2-7; 8 bases are a match to TRBD1. J gave up 5 bases and V 7 bases, and 19 bases lay outside the gene matches. The CDR3 is 17 residues long. Germline CDR1 LNHDA, CDR2 SQIVND (reference sequence). The CDR3: CASNSFGGQGPPNEQYF. CDR3 DNA: TGTGCCAGTAATTCTTTCGGAGGACAGGGACCACCCAACGAGCAGTACTTC.